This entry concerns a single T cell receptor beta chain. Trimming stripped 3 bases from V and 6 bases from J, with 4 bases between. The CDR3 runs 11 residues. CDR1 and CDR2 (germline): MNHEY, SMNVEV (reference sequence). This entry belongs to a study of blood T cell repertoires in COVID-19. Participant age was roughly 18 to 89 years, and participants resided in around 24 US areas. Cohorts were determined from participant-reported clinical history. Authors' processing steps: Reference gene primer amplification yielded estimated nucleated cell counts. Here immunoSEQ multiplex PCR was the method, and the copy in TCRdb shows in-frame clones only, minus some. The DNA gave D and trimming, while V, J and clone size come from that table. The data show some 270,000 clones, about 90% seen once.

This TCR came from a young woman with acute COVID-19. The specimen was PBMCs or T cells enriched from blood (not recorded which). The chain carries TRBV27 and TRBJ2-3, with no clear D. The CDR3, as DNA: TGTGCCAGCAGTTTTTCGGATACGCAGTATTTT. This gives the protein CASSFSDTQYF.